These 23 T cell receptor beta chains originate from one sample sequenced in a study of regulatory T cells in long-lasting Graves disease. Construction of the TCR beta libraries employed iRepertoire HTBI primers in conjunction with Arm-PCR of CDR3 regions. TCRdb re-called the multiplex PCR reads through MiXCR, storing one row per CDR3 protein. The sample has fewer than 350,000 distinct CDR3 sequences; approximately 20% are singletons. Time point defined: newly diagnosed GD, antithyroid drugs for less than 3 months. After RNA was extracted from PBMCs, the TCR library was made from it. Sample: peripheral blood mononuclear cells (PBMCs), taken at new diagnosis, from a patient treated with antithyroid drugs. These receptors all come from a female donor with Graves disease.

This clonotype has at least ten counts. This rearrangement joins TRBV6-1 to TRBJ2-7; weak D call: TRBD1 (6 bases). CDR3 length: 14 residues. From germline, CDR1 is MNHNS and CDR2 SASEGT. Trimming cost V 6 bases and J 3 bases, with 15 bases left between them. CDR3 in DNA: TGTGCCAGCAGCCCGCACGGACAGTACTACGAGCAGTACTTC. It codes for CASSPHGQYYEQYF.

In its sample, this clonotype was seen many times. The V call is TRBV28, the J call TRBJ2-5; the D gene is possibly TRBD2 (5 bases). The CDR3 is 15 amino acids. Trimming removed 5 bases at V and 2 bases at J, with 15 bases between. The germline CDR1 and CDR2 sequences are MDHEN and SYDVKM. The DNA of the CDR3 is TGTGCCAGCAGTCTCGCCGACGGGAATCAAGAGACCCAGTACTTC. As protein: CASSLADGNQETQYF. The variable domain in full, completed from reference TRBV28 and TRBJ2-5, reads DVKVTQSSRYLVKRTGEKVFLECVQDMDHENMFWYRQDPGLGLRLIYFSYDVKMKEKGDIPEGYSVSREKKERFSLILESASTNQTSMYLCASSLADGNQETQYFGPGTRLLVL.

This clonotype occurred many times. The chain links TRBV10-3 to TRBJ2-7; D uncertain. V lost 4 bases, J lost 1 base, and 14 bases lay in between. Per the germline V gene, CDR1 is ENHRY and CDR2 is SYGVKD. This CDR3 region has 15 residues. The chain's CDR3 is CAISAGIRLSYEQYF. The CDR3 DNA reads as TGTGCCATCAGTGCCGGTATTCGTTTATCCTACGAGCAGTACTTC.

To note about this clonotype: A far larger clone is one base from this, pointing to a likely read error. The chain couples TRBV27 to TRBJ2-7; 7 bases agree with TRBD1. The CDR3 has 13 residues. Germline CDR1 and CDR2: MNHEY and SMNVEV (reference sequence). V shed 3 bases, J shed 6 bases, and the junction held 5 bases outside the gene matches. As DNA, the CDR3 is TGTGCCAGCAGTTTCACAGGGGCCACCGAGCAGTACTTC. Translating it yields CASSFTGATEQYF.

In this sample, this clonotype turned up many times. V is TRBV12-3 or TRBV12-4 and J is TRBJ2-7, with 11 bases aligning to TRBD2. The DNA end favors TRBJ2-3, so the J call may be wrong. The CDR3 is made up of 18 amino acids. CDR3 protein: CASSAGTSGHISRDTQYF. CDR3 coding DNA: TGTGCCAGCAGTGCTGGGACTAGCGGCCACATTTCCCGGGATACGCAGTATTTT.

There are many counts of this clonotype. CDR3 sequence: CASRRMERNGETQYF. CDR3 DNA sequence: TGTGCCAGCAGGCGGATGGAGAGGAATGGAGAGACCCAGTACTTC. The chain joins TRBV28 to TRBJ2-5; no firm D call. The V end lost 6 bases, the J end lost 4 bases, and 18 bases lay between the germline ends. This CDR3 has 15 residues. Germline V lookup: CDR1 MDHEN, CDR2 SYDVKM.

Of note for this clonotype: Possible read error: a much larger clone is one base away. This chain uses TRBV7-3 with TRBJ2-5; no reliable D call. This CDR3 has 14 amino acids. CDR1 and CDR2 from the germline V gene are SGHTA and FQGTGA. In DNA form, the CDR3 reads TGTGCCAGCAGCTTCTCTTCGCCTCAAGGGACCCAGTACTTC. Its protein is CASSFSSPQGTQYF.

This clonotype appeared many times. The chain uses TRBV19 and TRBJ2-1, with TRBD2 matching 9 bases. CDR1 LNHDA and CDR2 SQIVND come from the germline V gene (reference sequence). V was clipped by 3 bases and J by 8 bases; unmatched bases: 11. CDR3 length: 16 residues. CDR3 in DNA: TGTGCCAGTAGTATTATCGGCGGGAGGGCCCATTATGAGCAGTTCTTC. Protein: CASSIIGGRAHYEQFF.

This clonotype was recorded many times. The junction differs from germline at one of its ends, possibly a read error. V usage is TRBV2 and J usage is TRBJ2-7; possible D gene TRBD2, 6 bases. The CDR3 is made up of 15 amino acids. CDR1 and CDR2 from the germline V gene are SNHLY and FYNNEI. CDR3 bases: TGTGCCAGTAGGGAGGAGGACCAGCCGTCCTCCGAGCAGTACTTC. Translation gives CASREEDQPSSEQYF.

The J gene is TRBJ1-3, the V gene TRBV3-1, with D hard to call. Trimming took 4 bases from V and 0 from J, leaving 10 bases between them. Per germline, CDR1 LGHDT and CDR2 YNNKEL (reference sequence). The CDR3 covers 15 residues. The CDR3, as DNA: TGTGCCAGCAGCCCAAAAGGGATCTCTGGAAACACCATATATTTT. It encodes CASSPKGISGNTIYF.

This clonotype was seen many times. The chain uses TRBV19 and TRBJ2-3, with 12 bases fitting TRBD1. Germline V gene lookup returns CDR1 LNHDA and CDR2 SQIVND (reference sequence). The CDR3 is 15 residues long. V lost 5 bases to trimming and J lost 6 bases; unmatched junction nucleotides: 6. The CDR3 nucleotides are TGTGCCAGTAGTGGGGGGACAGGGGGCTTCGATACGCAGTATTTT. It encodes CASSGGTGGFDTQYF.

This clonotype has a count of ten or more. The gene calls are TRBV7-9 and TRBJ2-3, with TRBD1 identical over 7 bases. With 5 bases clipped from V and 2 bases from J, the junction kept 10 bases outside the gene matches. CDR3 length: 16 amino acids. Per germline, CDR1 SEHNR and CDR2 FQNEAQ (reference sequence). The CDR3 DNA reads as TGTGCCAGCAGCGAGCCGACAGGGTCTAACACAGATACGCAGTATTTT. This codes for CASSEPTGSNTDTQYF.

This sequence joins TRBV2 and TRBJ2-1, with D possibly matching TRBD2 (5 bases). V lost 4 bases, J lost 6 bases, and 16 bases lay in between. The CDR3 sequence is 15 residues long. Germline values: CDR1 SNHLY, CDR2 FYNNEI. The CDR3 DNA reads TGTGCCAGCAGTGTCGGGGATATGGGTTCCAATGAGCAGTTCTTC. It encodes CASSVGDMGSNEQFF.

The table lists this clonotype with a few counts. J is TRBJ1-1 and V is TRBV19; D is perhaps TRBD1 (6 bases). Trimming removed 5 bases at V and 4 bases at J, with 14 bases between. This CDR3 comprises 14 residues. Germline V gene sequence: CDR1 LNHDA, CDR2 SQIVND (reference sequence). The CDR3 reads CASSRNRGRTEAFF. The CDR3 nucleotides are TGTGCCAGTAGTCGCAATCGGGGGCGCACTGAAGCTTTCTTT.

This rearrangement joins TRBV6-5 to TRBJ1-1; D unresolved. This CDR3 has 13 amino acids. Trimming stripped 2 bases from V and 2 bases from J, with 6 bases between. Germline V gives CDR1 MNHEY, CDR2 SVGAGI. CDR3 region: CASSYHLNTEAFF. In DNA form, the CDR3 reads TGTGCCAGCAGTTACCACTTAAACACTGAAGCTTTCTTT.

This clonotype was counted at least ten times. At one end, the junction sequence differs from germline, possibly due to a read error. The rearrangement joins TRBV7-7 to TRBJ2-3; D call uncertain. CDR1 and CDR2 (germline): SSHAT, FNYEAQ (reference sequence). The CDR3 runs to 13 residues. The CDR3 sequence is CASSLSYTDTQYF. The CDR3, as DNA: TGTGCTAGCAGCTTGTCCTATACAGATACGCAGTATTTT.

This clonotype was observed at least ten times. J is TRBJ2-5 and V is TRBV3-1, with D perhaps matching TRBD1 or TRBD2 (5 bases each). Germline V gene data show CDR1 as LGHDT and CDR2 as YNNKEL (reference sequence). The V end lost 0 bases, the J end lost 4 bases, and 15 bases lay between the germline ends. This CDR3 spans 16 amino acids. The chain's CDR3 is CASSQDRGAATETQYF. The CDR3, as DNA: TGTGCCAGCAGCCAAGATCGAGGGGCGGCAACAGAGACCCAGTACTTC.

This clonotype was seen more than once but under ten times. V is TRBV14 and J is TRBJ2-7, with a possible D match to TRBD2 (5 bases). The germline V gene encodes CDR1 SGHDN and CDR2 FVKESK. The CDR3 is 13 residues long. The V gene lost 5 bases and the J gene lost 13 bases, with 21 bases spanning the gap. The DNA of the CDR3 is TGTGCCAGCAGCGCGAGCCACGGACTCTCTGATTACTTC. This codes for CASSASHGLSDYF.

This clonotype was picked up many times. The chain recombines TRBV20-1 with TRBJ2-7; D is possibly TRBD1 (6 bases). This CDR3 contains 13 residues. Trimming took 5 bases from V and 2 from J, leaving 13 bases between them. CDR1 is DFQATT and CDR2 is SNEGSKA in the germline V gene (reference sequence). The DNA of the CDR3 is TGCAGTGCTGCGCGCAGGGGTACCTACGAGCAGTACTTC. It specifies CSAARRGTYEQYF.

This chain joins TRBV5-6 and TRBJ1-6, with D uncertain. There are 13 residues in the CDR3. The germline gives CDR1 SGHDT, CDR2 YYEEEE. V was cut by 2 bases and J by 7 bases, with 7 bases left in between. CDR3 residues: CASSFRENSPLHF. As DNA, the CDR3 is TGTGCCAGCAGCTTCCGGGAAAATTCACCCCTCCACTTT.

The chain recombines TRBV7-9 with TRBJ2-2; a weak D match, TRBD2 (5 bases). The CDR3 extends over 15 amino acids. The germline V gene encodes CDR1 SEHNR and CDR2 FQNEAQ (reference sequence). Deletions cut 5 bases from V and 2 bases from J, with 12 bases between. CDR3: CASSRTDFNTGELFF. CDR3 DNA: TGTGCCAGCAGCCGGACTGATTTTAACACCGGGGAGCTGTTTTTT.

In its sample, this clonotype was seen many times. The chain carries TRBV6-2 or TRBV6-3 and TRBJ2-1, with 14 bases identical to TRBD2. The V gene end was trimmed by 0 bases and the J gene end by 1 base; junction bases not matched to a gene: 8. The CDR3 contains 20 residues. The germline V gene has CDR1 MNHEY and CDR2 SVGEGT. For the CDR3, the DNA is TGTGCCAGCAGTTACTCGACTTTCGGGACTAGCGGGAGTTCCTACAATGAGCAGTTCTTC. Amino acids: CASSYSTFGTSGSSYNEQFF.

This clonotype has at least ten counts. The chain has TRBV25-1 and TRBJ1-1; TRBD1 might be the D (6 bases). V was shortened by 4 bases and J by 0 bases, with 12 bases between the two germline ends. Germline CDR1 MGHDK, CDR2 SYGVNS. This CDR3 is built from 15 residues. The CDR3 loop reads CASSAQGYMNTEAFF. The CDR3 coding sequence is TGTGCCAGCAGTGCACAGGGTTACATGAACACTGAAGCTTTCTTT.